A selection of T cell receptor beta chains follows, all from one sample in a study of CD8+CD57+ T cells in acquired aplastic anemia. TCRdb called the reads again in MiXCR, with one record for every CDR3 protein. The repertoire has about 95,000 distinct CDR3 sequences, about 67% of them found once; the top ten carry around three fifths. Sequencing used sorted CD4+, CD8+, or CD8+CD57+ T cells (not recorded which) from PBMCs. These receptors all come from a human donor with aplastic anemia. Each CDR3 is given without its conserved first and last residue. D genes are given only for firm matches.

TRBJ1-6 TRBV6-4 TRBD1 ASSEGTGDNSPLH
TRBJ1-1 TRBV2 NA ASLPPVTGTEAF
TRBJ2-5 TRBV20-1 TRBD1 SALDRGSEETQY
TRBJ2-1 TRBV20-1 TRBD1 SARRTGDNEQF
TRBJ2-3 TRBV25-1 NA ASSESVAVGTDTQY
TRBJ2-2 TRBV9 NA ASSVGLSGQLLPGELF
TRBJ2-1 TRBV20-1 TRBD2 SARERTSGGDYDEQF
TRBJ1-1 TRBV2 NA ASSDKAF
TRBJ2-5 TRBV11-2 TRBD2 ASSQGLSSGGEETQY
TRBJ2-7 TRBV4-1 TRBD1 ASSPGTGIGYEQY
TRBJ1-1 TRBV19 NA ASSGGAQVGTEAF
TRBJ2-7 TRBV4-1 NA ASSTEGEDGSYEQY
TRBJ1-3 TRBV20-1 TRBD1 SARVPTGVHSGNTIY
TRBJ1-6 TRBV7-8 NA ASSLSGRSSYNSPLH
TRBJ2-5 TRBV5-6 NA ASSVRETQY
TRBJ2-1 TRBV2 TRBD2 ASNGELAGANSYNEQF
TRBJ1-1 TRBV11-1 NA ASSHWRQVNTEAF
TRBJ1-3 TRBV20-1 NA SAAPGYGNTIY
TRBJ2-7 TRBV7-8 TRBD1 ASTLLTGSVDEQY
TRBJ1-6 TRBV4-1 NA ASSQAQGRSPLH
TRBJ2-5 TRBV24-1 NA ATSSRDTPQETQY
TRBJ2-7 TRBV20-1 TRBD1 SAAHGQARYEQY
TRBJ2-7 TRBV20-1 TRBD2 SASDLGGLAGGRSYEQY
TRBJ2-7 TRBV15 TRBD1 ATSKYGQGGYEQY
TRBJ2-1 TRBV24-1 NA ATAFGNEQF
TRBJ1-2 TRBV27 TRBD1 ASSSDGQGGYT
TRBJ1-5 TRBV19 TRBD1 ASLVGGISNQPQH
TRBJ1-1 TRBV5-6 NA ASNEKGGGTEAF
TRBJ2-7 TRBV3-1 NA ASSQSIDSYEQY
TRBJ1-2 TRBV2 NA ASSERGKGDGYT
TRBJ2-5 TRBV15 TRBD2 ATSRPGTKETQY
TRBJ1-1 TRBV7-6 NA ASSRGGLEAF
TRBJ1-3 TRBV20-1 NA SARDGGSGNTIY
TRBJ1-2 TRBV24-1 NA ATSASWAPNYGYT
TRBJ1-2 TRBV15 TRBD1 ATSNPDRAYGYT
TRBJ1-2 TRBV24-1 NA ATSDRRYGYT
TRBJ2-6 TRBV2 NA ASSGAGGMSGANVLT
TRBJ2-1 TRBV15 NA ATSRAQVGDEQF
TRBJ2-3 TRBV20-1 TRBD2 SAVWGLGTDTQY
TRBJ2-1 TRBV5-1 NA ASTLGGPGNEQF
TRBJ2-6 TRBV20-1 NA SAKGSPSGANVLT
TRBJ1-5 TRBV2 NA ASSEGLYSNQPQH
TRBJ2-5 TRBV12-3/TRBV12-4 TRBD2 ASSSRLAGGGAQY
TRBJ2-1 TRBV2 NA ASSEGWRDNEQF
TRBJ2-7 TRBV2 NA AISGSSGQEQY
TRBJ2-7 TRBV20-1 TRBD2 SARTSGLYEQY
TRBJ2-5 TRBV2 NA ASSDPDDQY
TRBJ2-5 TRBV12-3/TRBV12-4 TRBD2 ASSTGTSGATLGTQY
TRBJ2-3 TRBV10-1 NA ASSEGETRSTDTQY
TRBJ2-2 TRBV7-2 NA ASSLEIGELF
TRBJ1-2 TRBV29-1 TRBD1 SVAGGGRTYGYT
TRBJ1-1 TRBV7-9 NA ASSLAQGRFTEAF
TRBJ1-1 TRBV6-4 NA ASTPRAGGTEAF
TRBJ2-5 TRBV7-9 TRBD2 ASSLGTGGGETQY
TRBJ1-1 TRBV5-1 NA ASSLSGGNTEAF